The 6 T cell receptor beta chains in this list originate from one sample, sequenced in a study of T cell responses to AZD1222 COVID-19 vaccine. Data came from immunoSEQ multiplex PCR; TCRdb stores just in-frame clones and leaves some out. The sample lists around 130,000 clones, approximately 92% occurring once. The material was peripheral blood, obtained 28 days after the second AZD1222 dose. These receptors originate from an adult who received the AZD1222 COVID-19 vaccine.

The rearrangement uses TRBV7-9 and TRBJ2-2; TRBD2 is a possible D gene (7 bases). This CDR3 has 16 residues. Trimming left V 5 bases short and J 2 bases short, with 15 bases between. The germline CDR1 and CDR2 sequences are SEHNR and FQNEAQ (reference sequence). The CDR3: CASSPGVAGNTGELFF. CDR3 in DNA: TGTGCCAGCAGCCCAGGGGTAGCGGGTAACACCGGGGAGCTGTTTTTT.

This chain joins TRBV5-1 and TRBJ1-2, with 8 nucleotides matching TRBD1. Unmatched junction bases numbered 6, after V lost 4 bases and J lost 4 bases. Germline CDR1 reads SGHRS; CDR2 reads YFSETQ. The CDR3 spans 14 residues. In DNA, the CDR3 is TGCGCCAGCAGCCCAGGGGGCGCTACCTATGGCTACACCTTC. Protein product: CASSPGGATYGYTF.

This clone was recorded once. V is TRBV5-8 and J is TRBJ1-4, with TRBD1 as a possible D gene (5 bases). Germline V CDR1 and CDR2: SGHTS, YDEGEE. Trimming removed 3 bases at V and 8 bases at J, with 17 bases between. This CDR3 is 15 amino acids long. CDR3 residues: CASSSVVLRGEKLFF. The CDR3, as DNA: TGTGCCAGCAGCTCGGTCGTGTTGCGGGGCGAAAAACTGTTTTTT. Combining the CDR3 with reference TRBV5-8 and TRBJ1-4 gives the whole variable domain EAGVTQSPTHLIKTRGQQATLRCSPISGHTSVYWYQQALGLGLQFLLWYDEGEERNRGNFPPRFSGRQFPNYSSELNVNALELEDSALYLCASSSVVLRGEKLFFGSGTQLSVL.

The gene calls are TRBV2 and TRBJ1-1, with TRBD1 identical over 7 bases. CDR1 and CDR2 from the germline V gene are SNHLY and FYNNEI. There are 16 residues in the CDR3. The V and J ends lost 7 bases and 3 bases, in that order; junction bases with no gene match: 14. Here the CDR3 DNA reads TGTGCCAGCACGCCCGGGACAGCGAACCAGTACACTGAAGCTTTCTTT. Translated: CASTPGTANQYTEAFF.

This chain's CDR3 is CASSPRTSGGNEQFF. For the CDR3, the DNA is TGTGCCAGCAGCCCCCGGACTAGCGGGGGCAATGAGCAGTTCTTC. The J gene is TRBJ2-1, the V gene TRBV7-2, with 13 bases fitting TRBD2. This CDR3 contains 15 residues. CDR1 is SGHTA, CDR2 FQGNSA, per germline. V lost 5 bases to trimming and J lost 6 bases; unmatched junction nucleotides: 4.

Written as DNA, the CDR3 is TGTGCCAGTAGTATCAAGGGCAAGTCCTACAATGAGCAGTTCTTC. Amino acid sequence: CASSIKGKSYNEQFF. V gene TRBV19 combines with J gene TRBJ2-1; D not resolved. Germline CDR1 and CDR2: LNHDA and SQIVND (reference sequence). Trimming took off 3 bases at V and 1 base at J, with 10 bases between the two ends. The CDR3 has 15 residues.